This T cell receptor beta chain is drawn from a study of early T cells in non-severe SARS-CoV-2 infection. At the level of the study: Chains stayed unpaired after sequencing of bulk RNA from unsorted whole blood.

The CDR3 is 12 residues long. V was cut by 3 bases and J by 7 bases, with 10 bases left in between. In germline, CDR1 is SGHNT, CDR2 YYREEE (reference sequence). General study findings and limits: CD4 and private specificities were missed by VDJdb matching, which favored anti-spike CD8 responses.

One entry per CDR3 protein, called by TCRdb with MiXCR from the 5' RACE reads. This table holds some 61,000 distinct CDR3 sequences, 9.3% found once. At least ten counts were recorded for this clonotype. Antigen unknown. This sequence was found in an adult who was a healthcare worker with PCR-confirmed SARS-CoV-2 infection or an uninfected control (not recorded which). What was sequenced was whole blood. The chain recombines TRBV5-4 with TRBJ1-2; unclear D gene. Here the CDR3 reads CASSYALVGYTF. The CDR3 nucleotides read TGTGCCAGCAGCTATGCATTGGTTGGCTACACCTTC.